These 2 T cell receptor beta chains originate from one sample sequenced in a study of PD-1 blockade in classical Hodgkin lymphoma. Profiled with immunoSEQ multiplex PCR; TCRdb holds only in-frame clones, not every one. Among more than 1,200 clones, about 80% were seen once, and the ten largest hold around two fifths. Brentuximab vedotin exposure varied, and every patient relapsed after autologous stem cell transplantation. After PBMCs were thawed, their CD8+ T cells were isolated by magnetic negative selection. The specimen was CD8+ T cells from blood, collected at baseline. These receptor sequences come from a human donor with classical Hodgkin lymphoma.

This CDR3 reads CASSKGLAEYEQYF. In DNA, the CDR3 is TGTGCCAGCAGTAAGGGACTAGCGGAATACGAGCAGTACTTC. The gene calls are TRBV6-5 and TRBJ2-7; 11 bases match TRBD2. Germline loops: CDR1 MNHEY, CDR2 SVGAGI. The CDR3 totals 14 residues. Unmatched junction bases numbered 4, after V lost 5 bases and J lost 4 bases.

This rearrangement joins TRBV6-5 to TRBJ2-7; a weak D match, TRBD1 (5 bases). Trimming removed 0 bases from V and 9 bases from J, with 18 bases in between. The CDR3 is 15 amino acids. Germline V lookup: CDR1 MNHEY, CDR2 SVGAGI. CDR3 DNA: TGTGCCAGCAGTTACTCGGGGCAGGGTCATAAGGGGCAGTACTTC. Its protein product is CASSYSGQGHKGQYF.